The 21 T cell receptor beta chains given below trace back to one sample, sequenced in a study of T-cell memory formation after mild COVID-19. TCRdb fed the 5' RACE reads into MiXCR, producing one record per CDR3 protein. The data show about 390,000 distinct CDR3 sequences, with about a sixth seen just once and about 22% held by the top ten. The material sequenced was PBMCs or a T cell subset sorted from them (not recorded which). These receptors all come from a young man who had mild COVID-19 (a few samples of this study predate the infection). Cell type and time point are not known.

The chain employs TRBV14 and TRBJ1-1; D gene ambiguous. Trimming pared 0 bases from V and 8 bases from J, leaving 10 bases between. Germline V gene data show CDR1 as SGHDN and CDR2 as FVKESK. CDR3 length equals 13 residues. CDR3 sequence reads: CASSQDLLGEAFF. CDR3 nucleotides: TGTGCCAGCAGCCAAGATCTTTTAGGAGAAGCTTTCTTT.

This clonotype was seen a few times. V is TRBV20-1 and J is TRBJ1-2, with 10 bases matching TRBD1. Trimming at V came to 3 bases and at J to 6 bases, leaving 4 bases not matched to a gene. The germline V gene has CDR1 DFQATT and CDR2 SNEGSKA (reference sequence). The CDR3 covers 13 residues. The CDR3 sequence is CSARDRGKDGYTF. The DNA for the CDR3 is TGCAGTGCTAGGGACAGGGGGAAGGATGGCTACACCTTC.

V is TRBV20-1 and J is TRBJ1-5; the D gene is possibly TRBD1 (6 bases). CDR3 length: 15 amino acids. V dropped 3 bases and J dropped 3 bases, with 15 bases sitting between them. Germline CDR1 DFQATT, CDR2 SNEGSKA (reference sequence). CDR3 residues: CSASNPNRVNQPQHF. The DNA of the CDR3 is TGCAGTGCTAGCAACCCGAACAGGGTCAATCAGCCCCAGCATTTT.

In DNA form, the CDR3 reads TGTGCCAGCAGCTTAGAAACAGCCGGGGAGCTGTTTTTT. Its protein is CASSLETAGELFF. This chain joins TRBV11-2 and TRBJ2-2, with no clear D. The V gene lost 0 bases and the J gene lost 6 bases, with 5 bases spanning the gap. The germline V gene encodes CDR1 SGHAT and CDR2 FQNNGV. The CDR3 has 13 amino acids.

This sequence joins TRBV28 and TRBJ1-6, with TRBD1 matching 11 bases. After removal of 7 bases from V and 19 bases from J, the junction contained 15 bases not matched to a gene. The length of the CDR3 is 14 residues. Germline V gene sequence: CDR1 MDHEN, CDR2 SYDVKM. The CDR3 DNA reads TGTGCCAGCAAGACTCTAGGGACAGGGGGAAGAGGACACTTT. Its protein product is CASKTLGTGGRGHF.

There are many counts of this clonotype. This sequence joins TRBV7-6 and TRBJ2-3, with D perhaps being TRBD1 or TRBD2 (5 bases each). The germline CDR1 and CDR2 sequences are SGHVS and FNYEAQ. The CDR3 spans 16 residues. The V end was cut by 5 bases, the J end by 1 base, with 16 bases between. The CDR3 spells CASSPAGGSRTDTQYF. The CDR3, as DNA: TGTGCCAGCAGCCCCGCTGGGGGATCCCGCACAGATACGCAGTATTTT.

The rearrangement links TRBV4-3 to TRBJ2-3; D not resolved. Germline assignment: CDR1 LGHNA and CDR2 YSLEER. V was pared by 4 bases and J by 4 bases, with 15 bases between. CDR3 size: 15 residues. The CDR3 region is CASSPTLVAPDTQYF. CDR3 bases: TGCGCCAGCAGCCCAACCCTAGTGGCCCCAGATACGCAGTATTTT.

The rearrangement uses TRBV5-1 and TRBJ1-1; TRBD1 aligns across 7 bases. Germline values: CDR1 SGHRS, CDR2 YFSETQ. The CDR3 consists of 15 residues. V lost 1 base to trimming and J lost 1 base; unmatched junction nucleotides: 4. The CDR3 here is CASSLQGVSNTEAFF. CDR3 bases: TGCGCCAGCAGCTTGCAGGGGGTGTCGAACACTGAAGCTTTCTTT.

J is TRBJ2-6 and V is TRBV7-9; a weak D match, TRBD1 (6 bases). V was shortened by 5 bases and J by 5 bases, with 13 bases between the two germline ends. The CDR3 is 15 amino acids. Germline CDR1 reads SEHNR; CDR2 reads FQNEAQ (reference sequence). CDR3 bases: TGTGCCAGCAGCCTAAGGGGGATTCGGGCCAACGTCCTGACTTTC. This sequence encodes CASSLRGIRANVLTF.

This clonotype has at least ten counts. The chain joins TRBV4-3 to TRBJ2-1, with 7 bases aligning to TRBD2. J gave up 5 bases and V 3 bases, and 10 bases lay outside the gene matches. The CDR3 loop spans 16 amino acids. Germline V gene data show CDR1 as LGHNA and CDR2 as YSLEER. CDR3 sequence (DNA): TGCGCCAGCAGCCAGAGGCGGGGGATATCCCACAATGAGCAGTTCTTC. Protein sequence: CASSQRRGISHNEQFF.

V usage is TRBV12-3 or TRBV12-4 and J usage is TRBJ1-2, with a possible D match to TRBD1 (6 bases). Trimming removed 8 bases from V and 4 bases from J, with 17 bases in between. The CDR3 length is 14 residues. The CDR3 sequence is CASGWGSQGYGYTF. For the CDR3, the DNA is TGTGCCAGCGGATGGGGCTCACAGGGCTATGGCTACACCTTC.

V usage is TRBV5-1 and J usage is TRBJ2-3; the match to TRBD2 covers 8 bases. Germline-derived CDR1 and CDR2 are SGHRS and YFSETQ. The CDR3 sequence is 21 residues long. Germline trimming cut 0 bases from V and 0 bases from J; bases unmatched to any gene: 18. CDR3 loop: CASSLALFRRGAALSTDTQYF. CDR3 nucleotides: TGCGCCAGCAGCTTGGCTCTTTTCCGGCGGGGGGCTGCGCTTAGCACAGATACGCAGTATTTT.

CDR3 DNA: TGTGCCAGCAGCAATTGGGAGGGTGCCCATCAGCCCCAGCATTTT. Its protein product is CASSNWEGAHQPQHF. The J gene is TRBJ1-5, the V gene TRBV7-8; D call uncertain. The CDR3 loop spans 15 amino acids. V shed 5 bases and J shed 5 bases, with 16 bases lying between them. Germline CDR1 and CDR2: SGHVS and FQNEAQ.

This clonotype was observed many times. This chain connects TRBV2 to TRBJ1-1; D is unresolved. Between the trimmed V and J ends, which lost 7 bases and 1 base, there was a span of 4 bases. The CDR3 runs to 11 residues. CDR1 and CDR2 from the germline V gene are SNHLY and FYNNEI. As DNA, the CDR3 is TGTGCCAGCACACAGAACACTGAAGCTTTCTTT. Translation: CASTQNTEAFF.

This clonotype occurred a few times. This chain uses TRBV7-2 with TRBJ1-2; D is uncertain. Trimming cost V 1 base and J 6 bases, with 12 bases left between them. The CDR3 is 14 amino acids. Germline V gene data show CDR1 as SGHTA and CDR2 as FQGNSA. For the CDR3, the DNA is TGTGCCAGCAGCTTAGTGGCGCCGGACCATGGCTACACCTTC. It codes for CASSLVAPDHGYTF.

This clonotype appeared many times. The V and J genes are TRBV9 and TRBJ2-3; perhaps TRBD2 as D (6 bases). Looked up from germline, CDR1 is SGDLS and CDR2 is YYNGEE. V lost 3 bases, J lost 1 base, and 9 bases lay in between. This CDR3 contains 14 residues. CDR3 sequence reads: CASSDLAGTDTQYF. The DNA of the CDR3 is TGTGCCAGCAGCGACTTAGCGGGCACAGATACGCAGTATTTT.

The V call is TRBV20-1, the J call TRBJ1-1; 10 nucleotides align to TRBD1. The CDR3 is 14 residues long. After removal of 3 bases from V and 3 bases from J, the junction contained 4 bases not matched to a gene. In germline, CDR1 is DFQATT, CDR2 SNEGSKA (reference sequence). This CDR3 is CSARMGTGDTEAFF. The CDR3, as DNA: TGCAGTGCTAGGATGGGGACAGGGGACACTGAAGCTTTCTTT.

This clonotype was observed a handful of times. This chain joins TRBV6-6 and TRBJ1-1; 9 bases line up with TRBD1. The CDR3 runs 15 residues. Germline CDR1 and CDR2: MNHNY and SVGAGI (reference sequence). V lost 5 bases to trimming and J lost 3 bases; unmatched junction nucleotides: 7. CDR3 coding DNA: TGTGCCAGCAGTCCGCCCCGACAGGGGGACACTGAAGCTTTCTTT. This gives the protein CASSPPRQGDTEAFF.

This chain links TRBV7-8 with TRBJ2-2, with D possibly called TRBD1 or TRBD2 (5 bases each). The CDR3 spans 15 residues. CDR1 is SGHVS, CDR2 FQNEAQ, per germline. The V gene lost 1 base and the J gene lost 5 bases, with 11 bases spanning the gap. The CDR3 DNA is TGTGCCAGCAGCTTAGTGCCGGGGCGAACCGGGGAGCTGTTTTTT. Translating gives CASSLVPGRTGELFF. Full variable domain (remainder filled in from reference TRBV7-8 and TRBJ2-2): GAGVSQSPRYKVAKRGQDVALRCDPISGHVSLFWYQQALGQGPEFLTYFQNEAQLDKSGLPSDRFFAERPEGSVSTLKIQRTQQEDSAVYLCASSLVPGRTGELFFGEGSRLTVL.

In DNA form, the CDR3 reads TGCGCCAGCAGCTCTGACACTCCGCGGGGAGAGACCCAGTACTTC. Amino acids: CASSSDTPRGETQYF. The chain employs TRBV5-1 and TRBJ2-5, with TRBD2 as a possible D gene (6 bases). This CDR3 contains 15 residues. The germline V gene encodes CDR1 SGHRS and CDR2 YFSETQ. The ends were cut back, 3 bases at V and 4 bases at J, with 16 bases in the middle.

This chain links TRBV24-1 with TRBJ2-1, with 16 positions matching TRBD2. J was trimmed by 3 bases and V by 9 bases; bases with no gene match: 4. Germline loops: CDR1 KGHDR, CDR2 SFDVKD. The CDR3 sequence is 16 residues long. In nucleotides, the CDR3 is TGTGCCACCGGGACTAGCGGGGGGGCTAGCTACAATGAGCAGTTCTTC. Translation gives CATGTSGGASYNEQFF.